What follows are 20 T cell receptor beta chains derived from one specimen sequenced in a study of PD-L1 blockade in urothelial cancer. Data came from immunoSEQ multiplex PCR; TCRdb stores just in-frame clones and leaves some out. The sample carries some 35,000 clones, under 90% recorded once. The sequenced sample was PBMCs, obtained around atezolizumab (anti-PD-L1) treatment. The receptors come from a man aged 60-69 years with urothelial cancer.

V and J are TRBV5-1 and TRBJ2-1; 10 nucleotides agree with TRBD2. CDR1 and CDR2 (germline): SGHRS, YFSETQ. The CDR3 is 16 residues long. J was trimmed by 2 bases and V by 4 bases; bases with no gene match: 6. DNA for the CDR3: TGCGCCAGCAGCCTTAGCGGGGGGACCCCCTACAATGAGCAGTTCTTC. This encodes CASSLSGGTPYNEQFF.

The V call is TRBV5-1, the J call TRBJ2-5, with a weak D call TRBD1 (6 bases). This CDR3 comprises 14 residues. The V gene's germline CDR1 is SGHRS and CDR2 YFSETQ. Trimming left V 4 bases short and J 5 bases short, with 15 bases between. Written as DNA, the CDR3 is TGCGCCAGCAGCCGAATGCAGGGGCGGGAGACCCAGTACTTC. Residues: CASSRMQGRETQYF.

This clone was seen more than once but under ten times. V gene TRBV10-3 combines with J gene TRBJ2-7; D is unresolved. The CDR3 has 13 amino acids. Per the germline V gene, CDR1 is ENHRY and CDR2 is SYGVKD. V shed 6 bases and J shed 6 bases, with 15 bases lying between them. For the CDR3, the DNA is TGTGCCATCAGGGAGCCGGGTAGGTTCGAGCAGTACTTC. Its translation is CAIREPGRFEQYF.

The chain carries TRBV7-2 and TRBJ2-7, with D tentatively TRBD2 (5 bases). The CDR3 contains 14 residues. The V end lost 1 base, the J end lost 7 bases, and 14 bases lay between the germline ends. Germline V gives CDR1 SGHTA, CDR2 FQGNSA. CDR3 residues: CASSLGTQVGEQYF. Here the CDR3 DNA reads TGTGCCAGCAGCTTAGGGACTCAGGTGGGGGAGCAGTACTTC.

The chain recombines TRBV2 with TRBJ1-2; D gene uncertain. The V gene's germline CDR1 is SNHLY and CDR2 FYNNEI. Trimming shortened V by 3 bases and J by 9 bases, and 8 bases separated the two germline ends. The CDR3 length is 11 residues. The CDR3 DNA sequence: TGTGCCAGCAGTGAGGAACAGAGCTACACCTTC. Protein sequence: CASSEEQSYTF.

The chain joins TRBV28 to TRBJ1-2, with D perhaps TRBD1 (6 bases). The germline gives CDR1 MDHEN, CDR2 SYDVKM. Trimming left V 4 bases short and J 4 bases short, with 13 bases between. The CDR3 covers 14 residues. CDR3 region: CASSSQGMGYGYTF. The CDR3 DNA follows: TGTGCCAGCAGTTCACAGGGAATGGGCTATGGCTACACCTTC.

V usage is TRBV29-1 and J usage is TRBJ2-2; no clear D. This CDR3 region has 14 residues. Germline CDR1 SQVTM, CDR2 ANQGSEA. The V and J ends lost 7 bases and 2 bases respectively, with 14 bases between them. The CDR3, as DNA: TGCAGCGCTGTCGGAGACGTAAACACCGGGGAGCTGTTTTTT. Amino acid sequence: CSAVGDVNTGELFF.

The table lists this clone with a count of one. The V and J genes are TRBV19 and TRBJ2-7, with TRBD1 as a possible D gene (5 bases). This CDR3 contains 17 residues. CDR1 is LNHDA, CDR2 SQIVND, per germline (reference sequence). Trimming took 0 bases from V and 0 from J, leaving 15 bases between them. CDR3 loop: CASSIDREDTNSYEQYF. The CDR3, as DNA: TGTGCCAGTAGTATAGATCGAGAGGACACCAACTCCTACGAGCAGTACTTC.

The chain carries TRBV7-3 and TRBJ2-3; 13 bases fit TRBD2. Germline V CDR1 and CDR2: SGHTA, FQGTGA. Trimming removed 4 bases from V and 3 bases from J; junction bases left unmatched: 10. The CDR3 is 18 amino acids. The CDR3 bases are TGTGCCAGCAGCTCCCGACTACTAGCGGGGGGGCCGACAGATACGCAGTATTTT. This codes for CASSSRLLAGGPTDTQYF.

This chain uses TRBV6-4 with TRBJ2-2; D is unresolved. CDR1 is MRHNA and CDR2 is SNTAGT in the germline V gene. CDR3 length: 16 amino acids. V was clipped by 3 bases and J by 0 bases, with 11 bases between them. Here the CDR3 reads CASSESVQSNTGELFF. The CDR3 nucleotides are TGTGCCAGCAGTGAATCGGTACAGTCGAACACCGGGGAGCTGTTTTTT.

This clone showed up just a few times. The chain is built from TRBV30 and TRBJ1-4, with a tentative D call TRBD1 (6 bases). V lost 6 bases and J 2 bases, leaving 10 bases between the germline ends. In germline, CDR1 is GTSNPN, CDR2 SVGIG (reference sequence). The CDR3 is 13 residues long. CDR3: CACTGPTNEKLFF. The CDR3 nucleotides are TGTGCCTGTACAGGGCCGACTAATGAAAAACTGTTTTTT.

The chain employs TRBV2 and TRBJ1-5; 9 nucleotides match TRBD1. With 7 bases clipped from V and 6 bases from J, the junction kept 7 bases outside the gene matches. Germline CDR1 SNHLY, CDR2 FYNNEI. The CDR3 totals 14 residues. The CDR3 nucleotides read TGTGCCAGCATGGCGACAGGGGGTCGTCAGCCCCAGCATTTT. Protein product: CASMATGGRQPQHF. Variable domain in full (rest from reference TRBV2 and TRBJ1-5): EPEVTQTPSHQVTQMGQEVILRCVPISNHLYFYWYRQILGQKVEFLVSFYNNEISEKSEIFDDQFSVERPDGSNFTLKIRSTKLEDSAMYFCASMATGGRQPQHFGDGTRLSIL.

This rearrangement joins TRBV4-1 to TRBJ2-7; the match to TRBD1 covers 9 bases. CDR1 is MGHRA and CDR2 is YSYEKL in the germline V gene. V trimming: 2 bases; J trimming: 6 bases; junction bases outside the gene matches: 8. The CDR3 has 15 residues. CDR3 coding DNA: TGCGCCAGCAGCCAAACCCCGGGACAGGGACTCGAGCAGTACTTC. It specifies CASSQTPGQGLEQYF.

The chain links TRBV5-4 to TRBJ1-2, with a tentative D call TRBD1 (6 bases). Germline lookup yields CDR1 SGHNT and CDR2 YYREEE (reference sequence). The CDR3 contains 12 residues. The germline V and J ends were trimmed by 4 bases and 9 bases, with 13 bases remaining between them. The CDR3 bases are TGTGCCAGCAGCATCGACAGGCTAAGCTACACCTTC. Translating it yields CASSIDRLSYTF.

The CDR3 DNA reads TGTGCCAGCAGCTTGGGACAGGGAAACGAGCAGTACTTC. Translation: CASSLGQGNEQYF. V and J are TRBV7-8 and TRBJ2-7; 9 bases line up with TRBD1. V lost 3 bases to trimming and J lost 5 bases; unmatched junction nucleotides: 2. The CDR3 extends over 13 amino acids. CDR1 and CDR2 from the germline V gene are SGHVS and FQNEAQ.

This clone was observed once. Other DNA sequences from this sample encode an identical CDR3 as well. The chain has TRBV27 and TRBJ2-2; the D is unclear. Germline values: CDR1 MNHEY, CDR2 SMNVEV (reference sequence). The CDR3 is 12 residues long. Trimming took 5 bases from V and 3 from J, leaving 4 bases between them. In nucleotides, the CDR3 is TGTGCCAGCAGTCGGTACACCGGGGAGCTGTTTTTT. This encodes CASSRYTGELFF.

V is TRBV11-2 and J is TRBJ2-1; TRBD1 is a possible D gene (5 bases). CDR3 length: 17 amino acids. The V end was cut by 5 bases, the J end by 0 bases, with 17 bases between. The germline V gene has CDR1 SGHAT and CDR2 FQNNGV. The CDR3 nucleotides are TGTGCCAGCAGCCCAGGGCCCCTCGATAGCTCCTACAATGAGCAGTTCTTC. Amino acid sequence: CASSPGPLDSSYNEQFF.

CDR3 loop: CASSLAAQISSYEQYF. The CDR3 DNA reads as TGCGCCAGCAGCTTGGCCGCCCAGATAAGCTCCTACGAGCAGTACTTC. This chain uses TRBV5-1 with TRBJ2-7; D unresolved. Germline loops: CDR1 SGHRS, CDR2 YFSETQ. This CDR3 has 16 residues. V was cut by 0 bases and J by 0 bases, with 13 bases left in between.

This sequence joins TRBV28 and TRBJ1-2; 7 positions match TRBD1. The V segment lost 1 base and the J segment 7 bases; nucleotides outside the gene matches: 12. The CDR3 runs to 16 residues. CDR1 is MDHEN and CDR2 is SYDVKM in the germline V gene. In nucleotides, the CDR3 is TGTGCCAGCAGTTTATTAGGGGGCGGTTGGGTCTCTGGCTACACCTTC. Translating gives CASSLLGGGWVSGYTF.

This rearrangement joins TRBV9 to TRBJ1-2; the D gene is possibly TRBD1 (5 bases). Germline V lookup: CDR1 SGDLS, CDR2 YYNGEE. This CDR3 has 13 amino acids. V lost 4 bases to trimming and J lost 6 bases, with 13 bases between them. CDR3 nucleotides: TGTGCCAGCAGCCCCTCAGGGAGGGATGGCTACACCTTC. It is translated as CASSPSGRDGYTF.